This T cell receptor (beta chain) emerged from a study of cytomegalovirus exposure and HLA in healthy donors. Assay used: immunoSEQ multiplex PCR; TCRdb lists only in-frame clones, some missing. The data hold 150,000 or so clones, with approximately 87% observed a single time. The sample taken for sequencing was PBMCs. This sequence was found in a woman in her twenties or thirties in good health and CMV-seronegative.

CDR3 DNA: TGTGCCAGTCTACAGGATTCCGGGTTCGCTAACTATGGCTACACCTTC. Amino acid sequence: CASLQDSGFANYGYTF. This chain links TRBV2 with TRBJ1-2; TRBD1 might be the D (5 bases). The CDR3 spans 16 residues. CDR1 and CDR2 from the germline V gene are SNHLY and FYNNEI. The germline V and J ends were trimmed by 9 bases and 0 bases, with 20 bases remaining between them.